What follows are 8 T cell receptor beta chains derived from one specimen sequenced in a study of cytomegalovirus exposure and HLA in healthy donors. Sequenced by immunoSEQ multiplex PCR; TCRdb stores in-frame clones only, minus some. The table has about 250,000 clones, roughly nine tenths seen once; the top ten hold approximately 12%. Sequenced sample: PBMCs. Receptors originate from a man younger than 35 in good health and CMV-seropositive.

A remark on this clone: Sequence at one end of the junction differs from germline and may be a read error. The gene calls are TRBV27 and TRBJ2-2; weak D call: TRBD2 (5 bases). The CDR3 covers 14 residues. Germline V lookup: CDR1 MNHEY, CDR2 SMNVEV (reference sequence). This CDR3 is CASSFGVRTGELFF. CDR3 sequence (DNA): TGTGCCAGCAGTTTCGGGGTTCGCACCGGGGAGCTATTTTTT.

This CDR3 is CASSPQPTLSGNTIYF. The CDR3 DNA sequence: TGTGCCAGCAGCCCCCAGCCGACATTATCTGGAAACACCATATATTTT. The chain combines TRBV7-6 with TRBJ1-3; D not certain. CDR3 length: 16 amino acids. Germline V gene lookup returns CDR1 SGHVS and CDR2 FNYEAQ. Between the trimmed V and J ends, which lost 5 bases and 1 base, there was a span of 15 bases.

V is TRBV18 and J is TRBJ2-5; D is uncertain. The CDR3 consists of 11 residues. Looked up from germline, CDR1 is KGHSH and CDR2 is LQKENI. V lost 4 bases and J lost 3, with 3 bases in between. The CDR3 loop is CASSREETQYF. DNA for the CDR3: TGTGCCAGCTCACGCGAAGAGACCCAGTACTTC.

The chain employs TRBV27 and TRBJ1-1; D may be TRBD1 (5 bases). V lost 6 bases to trimming and J lost 5 bases, with 19 bases between them. The germline V gene encodes CDR1 MNHEY and CDR2 SMNVEV (reference sequence). The CDR3 runs 15 residues. The CDR3 nucleotides read TGTGCCAGCAGCTGGGGGTCAGGGCTCTTGACTGAAGCTTTCTTT. This codes for CASSWGSGLLTEAFF.

For the CDR3, the DNA is TGTGCCAGCAGCTTAGGGCTAGCGGAATACGAGCAGTACTTC. It codes for CASSLGLAEYEQYF. The chain has TRBV11-2 and TRBJ2-7; TRBD2 matches 7 bases. The CDR3 has 14 amino acids. Trimming removed 1 base from V and 4 bases from J; junction bases left unmatched: 4. The germline V gene has CDR1 SGHAT and CDR2 FQNNGV.

The rearrangement uses TRBV10-2 and TRBJ2-3; TRBD1 or TRBD2 may be the D gene (5 bases each). V gave up 3 bases and J gave up 5 bases, with 12 bases separating them. Germline CDR1 reads WSHSY; CDR2 reads SAAADI. The CDR3 contains 14 residues. CDR3 in amino acids: CASSDGGWIDTQYF. In DNA, the CDR3 is TGCGCCAGCAGTGATGGGGGTTGGATAGATACGCAGTATTTT.

J is TRBJ2-2 and V is TRBV10-3; TRBD1 or TRBD2 may be the D gene (7 bases each). V lost 4 bases, J lost 5 bases, and 11 bases lay in between. The germline V gene encodes CDR1 ENHRY and CDR2 SYGVKD. The CDR3 loop spans 14 amino acids. CDR3 coding DNA: TGTGCCATCAGTGCTCAGGGGGGGACCGGGGAGCTGTTTTTT. Its translation: CAISAQGGTGELFF.

This chain links TRBV13 with TRBJ1-5; D possibly corresponds to TRBD1 (5 bases). This CDR3 spans 14 amino acids. Trimming shortened V by 6 bases and J by 7 bases, and 16 bases separated the two germline ends. CDR1 is PRHDT, CDR2 FYEKMQ, per germline (reference sequence). The CDR3 loop reads CASRRKRGAQPQHF. CDR3 nucleotide sequence: TGTGCCAGCAGGCGAAAGAGAGGGGCCCAGCCCCAGCATTTT. Supplemented by reference TRBV13 and TRBJ1-5, the full variable domain reads AAGVIQSPRHLIKEKRETATLKCYPIPRHDTVYWYQQGPGQDPQFLISFYEKMQSDKGSIPDRFSAQQFSDYHSELNMSSLELGDSALYFCASRRKRGAQPQHFGDGTRLSIL.